This TCR beta chain was documented in a study of shared clonotypes between healthy human individuals. Study-wide points: For naive CD4 cells, approximately 4.7% of clonotypes were shared across four donors. The sampled material consisted only of blood, and tissue repertoires are likely to differ.

Sequencing was performed with immunoSEQ multiplex PCR; in TCRdb, only in-frame clones are kept and a portion is missing. The data contain some 2,500,000 clones, just under 95% of them seen just once; the ten biggest clones take up around 0.4%. The healthy adult donors were HIV-negative and reported no recent acute infections or vaccinations. Germline V lookup: CDR1 MNHEY, CDR2 SMNVEV (reference sequence). V lost 8 bases to trimming and J lost 7 bases, with 9 bases between them. The CDR3 has 12 residues. With respect to this clone: Its cognate antigen is unknown.

V is TRBV27 and J is TRBJ1-6, with D possibly being TRBD1 (5 bases). The sequenced sample consisted of naive CD4+ T cells from PBMCs. The subset is: CD45RA+ positively selected. The TCR comes from a man aged 18 to 30 in good health. Some clones in this sample may be carry-over from other donors' samples. The CDR3 loop reads CASGAGNSPLHF. CDR3 coding DNA: TGTGCCAGCGGGGCAGGGAATTCACCCCTCCACTTT.